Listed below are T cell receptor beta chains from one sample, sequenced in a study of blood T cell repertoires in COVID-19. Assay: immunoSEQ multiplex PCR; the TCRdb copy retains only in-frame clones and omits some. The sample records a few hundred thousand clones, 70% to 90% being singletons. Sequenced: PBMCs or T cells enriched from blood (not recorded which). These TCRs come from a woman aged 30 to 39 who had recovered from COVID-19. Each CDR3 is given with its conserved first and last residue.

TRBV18,CASSPSSPRANEKLFF
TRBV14,CASSPPGDYGYTF
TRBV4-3,CASSQDRGPDTQYF
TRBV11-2,CASSPASNQPQHF
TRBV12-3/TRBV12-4,CASSLQGTYGYTF
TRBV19,CASTKTAYGYTF
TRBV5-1,CASSREGTANTGELFF
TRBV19,CASSIPSTVRGNTIYF
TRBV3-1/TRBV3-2,CASSSTAGSGYGYTF
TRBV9,CASSLAGRENEKLFF
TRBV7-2,CASSLEVGQGQYEQYF
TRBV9,CASSPRGSLSTDTQYF
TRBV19,CASKGWTGGGTGELFF
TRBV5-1,CASSFTRGYEQYF
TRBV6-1,CASSDRALPNQPQHF